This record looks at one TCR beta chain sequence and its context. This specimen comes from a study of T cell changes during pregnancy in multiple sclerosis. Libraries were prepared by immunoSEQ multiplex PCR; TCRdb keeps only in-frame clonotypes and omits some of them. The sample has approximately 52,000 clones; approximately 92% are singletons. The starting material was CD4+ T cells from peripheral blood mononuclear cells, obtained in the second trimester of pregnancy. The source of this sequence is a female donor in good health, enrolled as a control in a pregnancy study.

The CDR3 DNA follows: TGTGCCAGCAGCAACGGGACAGGGTGGTTCGACGAGCAGTACTTC. This encodes CASSNGTGWFDEQYF. This chain uses TRBV21-1 with TRBJ2-7; TRBD1 is the table's D call, not checked against the DNA. TRBV21-1 is a known pseudogene. CDR3 length: 15 amino acids.